This T cell receptor beta chain appears in the sequencing data of a study of cytomegalovirus exposure and HLA in healthy donors. Study-wide results and limits: Links to common viral pathogens appeared, in a later analysis, for several of the most significant clusters.

Comment on this clone: Its antigen is unknown.

This CDR3 has 19 residues. Trimming took off 3 bases at V and 4 bases at J, with 25 bases between the two ends. Germline values: CDR1 KGHSH, CDR2 LQKENI. The PCR was carried out with 60 Vbeta primers and 13 Jbeta primers. Repertoires were generated with immunoSEQ multiplex PCR, while TCRdb's copy carries only in-frame clones and drops some. The sample yields 110,000 to 150,000 clones, about 85% seen once. The TCR originated in a boy aged 2 to 10 in good health and CMV-seronegative. The sample comprised PBMCs. The J gene is TRBJ1-5, the V gene TRBV18; the D is unclear. The CDR3: CASSPLTGSLGGVNQPQHF. The CDR3, as DNA: TGTGCCAGCTCACCTTTGACGGGGTCCCTGGGTGGGGTTAATCAGCCCCAGCATTTT.